This T cell receptor beta chain was profiled in a study of blood T cell repertoires in COVID-19. Background on the study: Material from acute and convalescent COVID-19 was sourced from the United States, Italy and Spain.

The assay was immunoSEQ multiplex PCR, and TCRdb's table has in-frame clones only and misses some. The sample includes 90,000 to 120,000 clones, 69% of them seen just once. This clone showed up just a few times. This CDR3 is 17 amino acids long. The ends lost 4 bases at V and 5 bases at J; junction bases unmatched: 13. Per germline, CDR1 LGHDT and CDR2 YNNKEL (reference sequence). The chain uses TRBV3-1 (or the pseudogene TRBV3-2) and TRBJ2-7, with TRBD2 matching over 11 bases. Sequencing input: peripheral blood. The TCR comes from a man older than 75 with acute or convalescent COVID-19. The CDR3 region is CASSPTSGSSGGNEQYF. DNA of the CDR3: TGTGCCAGCAGCCCTACTAGCGGGAGCTCCGGGGGCAACGAGCAGTACTTC.